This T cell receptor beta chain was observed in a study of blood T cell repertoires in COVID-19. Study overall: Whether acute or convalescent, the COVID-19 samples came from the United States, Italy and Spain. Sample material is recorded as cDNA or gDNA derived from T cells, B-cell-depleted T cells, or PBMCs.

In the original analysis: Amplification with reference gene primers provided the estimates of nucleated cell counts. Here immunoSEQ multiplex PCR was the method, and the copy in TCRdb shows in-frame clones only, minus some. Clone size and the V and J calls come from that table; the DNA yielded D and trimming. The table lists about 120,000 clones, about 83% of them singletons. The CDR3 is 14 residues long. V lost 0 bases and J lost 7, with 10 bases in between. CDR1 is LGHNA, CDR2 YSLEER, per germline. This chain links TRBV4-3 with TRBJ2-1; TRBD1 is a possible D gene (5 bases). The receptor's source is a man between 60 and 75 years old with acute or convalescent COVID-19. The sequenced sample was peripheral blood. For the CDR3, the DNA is TGCGCCAGCAGCCAAGATCCAGACAGTAATGAGCAGTTCTTC. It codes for CASSQDPDSNEQFF.